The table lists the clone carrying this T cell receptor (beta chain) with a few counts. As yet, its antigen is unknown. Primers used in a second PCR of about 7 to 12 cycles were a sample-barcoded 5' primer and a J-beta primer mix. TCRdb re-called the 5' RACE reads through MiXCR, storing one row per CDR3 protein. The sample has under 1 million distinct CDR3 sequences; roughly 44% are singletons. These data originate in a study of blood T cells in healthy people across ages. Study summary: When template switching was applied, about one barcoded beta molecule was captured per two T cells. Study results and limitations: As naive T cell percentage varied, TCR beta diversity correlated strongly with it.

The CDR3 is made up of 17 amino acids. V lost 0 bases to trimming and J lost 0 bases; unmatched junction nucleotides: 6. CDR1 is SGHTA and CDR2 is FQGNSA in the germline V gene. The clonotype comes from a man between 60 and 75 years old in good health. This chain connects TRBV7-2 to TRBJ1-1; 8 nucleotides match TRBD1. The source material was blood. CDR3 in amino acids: CASSLAKYRGMNTEAFF. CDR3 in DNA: TGTGCCAGCAGCTTAGCGAAGTACAGGGGGATGAACACTGAAGCTTTCTTT.